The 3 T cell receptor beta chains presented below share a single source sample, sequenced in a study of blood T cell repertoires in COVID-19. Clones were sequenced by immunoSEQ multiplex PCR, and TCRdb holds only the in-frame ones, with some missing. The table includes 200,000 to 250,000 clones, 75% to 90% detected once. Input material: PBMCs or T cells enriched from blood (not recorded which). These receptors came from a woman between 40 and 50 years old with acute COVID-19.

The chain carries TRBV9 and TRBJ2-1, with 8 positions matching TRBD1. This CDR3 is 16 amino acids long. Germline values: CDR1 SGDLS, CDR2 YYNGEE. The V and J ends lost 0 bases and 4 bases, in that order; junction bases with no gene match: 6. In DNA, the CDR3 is TGTGCCAGCAGCGTAGCCGGGACAGGAGGGTACAATGAGCAGTTCTTC. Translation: CASSVAGTGGYNEQFF.

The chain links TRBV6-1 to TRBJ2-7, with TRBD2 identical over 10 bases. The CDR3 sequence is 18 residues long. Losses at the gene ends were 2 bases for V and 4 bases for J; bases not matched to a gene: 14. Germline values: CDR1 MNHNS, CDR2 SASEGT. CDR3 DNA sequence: TGTGCCAGCAGTGAACGGAATAGCGGGGGGCAGTTCGGTTACGAGCAGTACGTC. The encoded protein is CASSERNSGGQFGYEQYV.

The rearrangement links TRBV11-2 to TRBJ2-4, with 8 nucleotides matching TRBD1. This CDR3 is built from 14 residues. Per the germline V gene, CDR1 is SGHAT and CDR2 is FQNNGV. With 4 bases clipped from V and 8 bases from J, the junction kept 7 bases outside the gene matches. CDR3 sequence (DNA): TGTGCCAGCAGCTACGCAGGGGGCCGGGACATTCAGTACTTC. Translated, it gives CASSYAGGRDIQYF. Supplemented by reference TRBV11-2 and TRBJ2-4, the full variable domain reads EAGVAQSPRYKIIEKRQSVAFWCNPISGHATLYWYQQILGQGPKLLIQFQNNGVVDDSQLPKDRFSAERLKGVDSTLKIQPAKLEDSAVYLCASSYAGGRDIQYFGAGTRLSVL.